Listed here are 29 T cell receptor beta chains from one sample, sequenced in a study of cytomegalovirus exposure and HLA in healthy donors. Repertoires were generated with immunoSEQ multiplex PCR, while TCRdb's copy carries only in-frame clones and drops some. The table shows about 240,000 clones, with approximately 84% occurring only once. The sample taken for sequencing was PBMCs. The receptors come from a woman between 25 and 40 years old in good health and CMV-seropositive.

This chain joins TRBV5-1 and TRBJ1-2; 9 bases map to TRBD1. V lost 0 bases, J lost 8 bases, and 8 bases stayed unmatched. The CDR3 spans 15 residues. Per the germline V gene, CDR1 is SGHRS and CDR2 is YFSETQ. The CDR3 here is CASSLELDRGRGYTF. CDR3 in DNA: TGCGCCAGCAGCTTGGAGTTGGACAGGGGAAGAGGCTACACCTTC.

CDR3 bases: TGTGCCAGCTCACCAGGAGGTGGCGGCCCTGGTGAGACCCAGTACTTC. Translating it yields CASSPGGGGPGETQYF. The chain links TRBV18 to TRBJ2-5, with D maybe TRBD2 (5 bases). Germline CDR1 is KGHSH and CDR2 is LQKENI. Trimming shortened V by 2 bases and J by 5 bases, and 18 bases separated the two germline ends. This CDR3 is built from 16 residues.

In its sample, this clone was seen once. The chain uses TRBV6-5 and TRBJ2-3; 7 nucleotides agree with TRBD1. Germline trimming cut 2 bases from V and 2 bases from J; bases unmatched to any gene: 1. The germline V gene has CDR1 MNHEY and CDR2 SVGAGI. The CDR3 consists of 14 residues. As DNA, the CDR3 is TGTGCCAGCAGTTACGGACAGGCCACAGATACGCAGTATTTT. This gives the protein CASSYGQATDTQYF.

The CDR3 spells CASSSKREGNTGELFF. The DNA of the CDR3 is TGCGCCAGCAGCTCCAAGCGGGAGGGCAACACCGGGGAGCTGTTTTTT. The rearrangement joins TRBV4-1 to TRBJ2-2, with 10 bases fitting TRBD2. The V and J ends lost 5 bases and 2 bases, in that order; junction bases with no gene match: 5. The V gene's germline CDR1 is MGHRA and CDR2 YSYEKL. This CDR3 contains 16 residues.

The chain's CDR3 is CASSLERSNQPQHF. In DNA, the CDR3 is TGTGCCAGCAGCTTAGAGCGGAGCAATCAGCCCCAGCATTTT. The chain joins TRBV11-2 to TRBJ1-5; D is unclear. Germline V gene lookup returns CDR1 SGHAT and CDR2 FQNNGV. This CDR3 region has 14 residues. The V end was cut by 0 bases, the J end by 1 base, with 4 bases between.

This chain joins TRBV5-1 and TRBJ2-1; the D gene is possibly TRBD1 (7 bases). The CDR3 consists of 14 residues. Germline values: CDR1 SGHRS, CDR2 YFSETQ. The V gene lost 0 bases and the J gene lost 8 bases, with 12 bases spanning the gap. The chain's CDR3 is CASSLGQGGDEQFF. The CDR3, as DNA: TGCGCCAGCAGCTTGGGACAGGGAGGCGATGAGCAGTTCTTC. The variable domain in full, with the rest retrieved from reference TRBV5-1 and TRBJ2-1, is KAGVTQTPRYLIKTRGQQVTLSCSPISGHRSVSWYQQTPGQGLQFLFEYFSETQRNKGNFPGRFSGRQFSNSRSEMNVSTLELGDSALYLCASSLGQGGDEQFFGPGTRLTVL.

The gene calls are TRBV2 and TRBJ2-2; 7 positions agree with TRBD2. Germline CDR1 and CDR2: SNHLY and FYNNEI. Losses at the gene ends were 4 bases for V and 1 base for J; bases not matched to a gene: 3. The CDR3 spans 15 residues. The chain's CDR3 is CASSVLAGNTGELFF. The CDR3 DNA follows: TGTGCCAGCAGTGTTTTAGCGGGGAACACCGGGGAGCTGTTTTTT.

The sample holds one count of this clone. This chain uses TRBV28 with TRBJ2-1, with 8 bases matching TRBD2. V dropped 7 bases and J dropped 3; count of bases not matched to a gene: 8. The V gene's germline CDR1 is MDHEN and CDR2 SYDVKM. The length of the CDR3 is 15 residues. The CDR3, as DNA: TGTGCCAGCATAGAGGTAACTAGCGGCTACAATGAGCAGTTCTTC. It yields the protein CASIEVTSGYNEQFF. The whole variable domain, remainder taken from reference TRBV28 and TRBJ2-1, is DVKVTQSSRYLVKRTGEKVFLECVQDMDHENMFWYRQDPGLGLRLIYFSYDVKMKEKGDIPEGYSVSREKKERFSLILESASTNQTSMYLCASIEVTSGYNEQFFGPGTRLTVL.

The chain carries TRBV27 and TRBJ2-5; 12 bases map to TRBD1. The CDR3 sequence is 15 residues long. Germline CDR1 and CDR2: MNHEY and SMNVEV (reference sequence). After removal of 5 bases from V and 4 bases from J, the junction contained 5 bases not matched to a gene. The CDR3 DNA follows: TGTGCCAGCAGTGTAGGGACAGGGGGCGCAGAGACCCAGTACTTC. Translation gives CASSVGTGGAETQYF.

CDR3 in amino acids: CASSRDRVFLEQYF. Here the CDR3 DNA reads TGTGCCAGCAGCCGGGACAGGGTTTTTCTGGAGCAGTACTTC. The chain employs TRBV7-2 and TRBJ2-7, with 9 nucleotides matching TRBD1. The CDR3 consists of 14 residues. Trimming removed 5 bases from V and 7 bases from J; junction bases left unmatched: 9. Germline V gene data show CDR1 as SGHTA and CDR2 as FQGNSA.

The CDR3 DNA is TGTGCTGCGTATAGCGACACTGAAGCTTTCTTT. Its translation is CAAYSDTEAFF. V gene TRBV30 combines with J gene TRBJ1-1; D not resolved. Per germline, CDR1 GTSNPN and CDR2 SVGIG (reference sequence). The CDR3 has 11 amino acids.

The V and J genes are TRBV7-3 and TRBJ1-2; 10 nucleotides agree with TRBD1. This CDR3 contains 16 residues. Germline V CDR1 and CDR2: SGHTA, FQGTGA. V was pared by 5 bases and J by 6 bases, with 12 bases of the junction left unmatched. The CDR3, as DNA: TGTGCCAGCAGCAGACTACCGGGACAGGGGAGGGATGGCTACACCTTC. It encodes CASSRLPGQGRDGYTF.

The genes are TRBV7-9 and TRBJ2-1; D call uncertain. CDR3 length: 13 residues. Germline V lookup: CDR1 SEHNR, CDR2 FQNEAQ (reference sequence). V was pared by 4 bases and J by 6 bases, with 10 bases between. As DNA, the CDR3 is TGTGCCAGCAGCTCGACTCCCTTCAATGAGCAGTTCTTC. This translates into CASSSTPFNEQFF.

This clone appeared a single time. The chain has TRBV7-9 and TRBJ2-7, with 8 bases aligning to TRBD2. CDR1 and CDR2 from the germline V gene are SEHNR and FQNEAQ (reference sequence). The J segment lost 0 bases and the V segment lost 3 bases, leaving 4 bases of the junction unmatched. The CDR3 extends over 15 amino acids. The CDR3 loop is CASSLYLAGSYEQYF. CDR3 bases: TGTGCCAGCAGCTTGTATCTAGCGGGCTCCTACGAGCAGTACTTC.

The chain is built from TRBV6-1 and TRBJ2-1; tentative D call: TRBD2 (6 bases). The length of the CDR3 is 13 residues. Per the germline V gene, CDR1 is MNHNS and CDR2 is SASEGT. Trimming left V 5 bases short and J 4 bases short, with 9 bases between. The CDR3, as DNA: TGTGCCAGCAGTAGCGGGTTTTACAATGAGCAGTTCTTC. It yields the protein CASSSGFYNEQFF.

The rearrangement links TRBV15 to TRBJ2-4; possible D gene TRBD2, 6 bases. The CDR3 consists of 13 residues. Trimming removed 4 bases at V and 5 bases at J, with 9 bases between. From germline, CDR1 is LNHNV and CDR2 YYDKDF (reference sequence). This CDR3 is CATSTERENIQYF. Here the CDR3 DNA reads TGTGCCACCAGCACCGAGCGGGAAAACATTCAGTACTTC.

In this sample, this clone turned up a few times. This rearrangement joins TRBV29-1 to TRBJ2-5; perhaps TRBD1 as D (5 bases). CDR3 length: 12 residues. CDR1 is SQVTM and CDR2 is ANQGSEA in the germline V gene. The V end lost 4 bases, the J end lost 1 base, and 7 bases lay between the germline ends. As DNA, the CDR3 is TGCAGCGTTGTAGGGGTCCAAGAGACCCAGTACTTC. The encoded protein is CSVVGVQETQYF.

This chain uses TRBV11-1 with TRBJ2-7; no definite D call. With 1 base removed from V and 4 bases from J, the gap between germline ends came to 5 bases. This CDR3 is 12 amino acids long. Germline values: CDR1 SGHAT, CDR2 FQDESV (reference sequence). The CDR3 spells CASSLDWYEQYF. CDR3 in DNA: TGTGCCAGCAGCTTAGACTGGTACGAGCAGTACTTC. The whole variable domain, filled in from reference TRBV11-1 and TRBJ2-7, reads EAEVAQSPRYKITEKSQAVAFWCDPISGHATLYWYRQILGQGPELLVQFQDESVVDDSQLPKDRFSAERLKGVDSTLKIQPAELGDSAMYLCASSLDWYEQYFGPGTRLTVT.

V is TRBV19 and J is TRBJ1-5; D gene ambiguous. The V gene's germline CDR1 is LNHDA and CDR2 SQIVND (reference sequence). The CDR3 is made up of 16 amino acids. V dropped 8 bases and J dropped 0 bases, with 17 bases sitting between them. CDR3 coding DNA: TGTGCCAGTCAAGATATTAAATGGGCTAGCAATCAGCCCCAGCATTTT. It yields the protein CASQDIKWASNQPQHF.

This rearrangement joins TRBV4-1 to TRBJ2-1; perhaps TRBD2 as D (5 bases). The CDR3 has 16 amino acids. The ends were cut back, 0 bases at V and 2 bases at J, with 11 bases in the middle. The germline CDR1 and CDR2 sequences are MGHRA and YSYEKL. As DNA, the CDR3 is TGCGCCAGCAGCCAAGATTCCAGCGGAACCTACAATGAGCAGTTCTTC. Translation gives CASSQDSSGTYNEQFF.

The rearrangement links TRBV19 to TRBJ2-2, with D unclear. The CDR3 runs 12 residues. Germline assignment: CDR1 LNHDA and CDR2 SQIVND (reference sequence). The germline V and J ends were trimmed by 8 bases and 3 bases, with 7 bases remaining between them. CDR3 in amino acids: CASAGHTGELFF. The CDR3 nucleotides read TGTGCCAGTGCCGGTCACACCGGGGAGCTGTTTTTT.

V and J are TRBV6-1 and TRBJ1-1; 7 bases align to TRBD1. Germline values: CDR1 MNHNS, CDR2 SASEGT. The V segment lost 4 bases and the J segment 10 bases; nucleotides outside the gene matches: 12. The CDR3 consists of 14 residues. CDR3 nucleotides: TGTGCCAGCAGTGTTCCGGGACAGAAGACAGGAGCTTTCTTT. It codes for CASSVPGQKTGAFF.

The rearrangement uses TRBV6-6 and TRBJ2-1; TRBD2 is a possible D gene (6 bases). This CDR3 is built from 15 residues. The germline CDR1 and CDR2 sequences are MNHNY and SVGAGI (reference sequence). The V gene lost 2 bases and the J gene lost 5 bases, with 13 bases spanning the gap. CDR3: CASSYVLGEDNEQFF. CDR3 bases: TGTGCCAGCAGTTACGTCCTAGGGGAGGACAATGAGCAGTTCTTC.

V is TRBV5-1 and J is TRBJ2-7; 8 positions agree with TRBD1. Germline V gene data show CDR1 as SGHRS and CDR2 as YFSETQ. Unmatched junction bases numbered 8, after V lost 4 bases and J lost 2 bases. The length of the CDR3 is 15 residues. This CDR3 reads CASSEGPGQAYEQYF. CDR3 DNA sequence: TGCGCCAGCAGCGAAGGGCCGGGACAGGCCTACGAGCAGTACTTC.

V is TRBV4-1 and J is TRBJ1-4; a weak D match, TRBD1 (5 bases). The V gene's germline CDR1 is MGHRA and CDR2 YSYEKL. Trimming pared 5 bases from V and 10 bases from J, leaving 14 bases between. This CDR3 comprises 13 residues. The CDR3 reads CASSEPRGVKLFF. The CDR3 bases are TGCGCCAGCAGCGAGCCCCGGGGGGTAAAACTGTTTTTT.

The chain couples TRBV18 to TRBJ2-5; 9 nucleotides align to TRBD1. Germline-derived CDR1 and CDR2 are KGHSH and LQKENI. This CDR3 spans 14 amino acids. The V and J ends lost 5 bases and 6 bases, in that order; junction bases with no gene match: 7. The CDR3 reads CASSSGQGMQTQYF. CDR3 in DNA: TGTGCCAGCTCATCGGGACAGGGTATGCAGACCCAGTACTTC.

V is TRBV11-1 and J is TRBJ2-1, with 7 positions matching TRBD2. Germline lookup yields CDR1 SGHAT and CDR2 FQDESV (reference sequence). This CDR3 region has 15 residues. After removal of 3 bases from V and 7 bases from J, the junction contained 9 bases not matched to a gene. In DNA, the CDR3 is TGTGCCAGCAGCTTTTTGGGAGGGCCCGGGAATGAGCAGTTCTTC. Residues: CASSFLGGPGNEQFF.

The V call is TRBV27, the J call TRBJ2-7; tentative D call: TRBD2 (5 bases). The CDR3 has 15 amino acids. Germline CDR1 is MNHEY and CDR2 is SMNVEV (reference sequence). Trimming pared 8 bases from V and 0 bases from J, leaving 17 bases between. CDR3 amino acids: CASLSISGISYEQYF. The CDR3 nucleotides read TGTGCCAGCCTTTCAATCTCGGGGATCTCCTACGAGCAGTACTTC.

V gene TRBV6-5 combines with J gene TRBJ2-7; weak D call: TRBD2 (5 bases). The CDR3 runs 14 residues. The V end was cut by 0 bases, the J end by 2 bases, with 8 bases between. CDR1 is MNHEY, CDR2 SVGAGI, per germline. CDR3 sequence reads: CASSYSSGTYEQYF. CDR3 nucleotide sequence: TGTGCCAGCAGTTACTCCTCGGGAACCTACGAGCAGTACTTC.